This entry features one TCR beta chain sequence. This entry comes from a study of shared clonotypes between healthy human individuals. The germline V and J ends were trimmed by 2 bases and 1 base, with 4 bases remaining between them. CDR1 SGHDN and CDR2 FVKESK come from the germline V gene. This CDR3 comprises 13 residues. Deep-level settings were used for running the assay. Some clones are missing from TCRdb's copy, which holds only in-frame ones; the method was immunoSEQ multiplex PCR. This sample carries some 1.4 million clones, roughly 95% of them seen once, and the ten largest clones take roughly 1.2%.

Sequenced: naive CD4+ T cells sorted from blood. Specified subset: CD45RA+ positively selected. The receptor comes from a man aged 25 to 40 in good health. The V call is TRBV14, the J call TRBJ2-3, with D unresolved. This chain's CDR3 is CASSQYGTDTQYF. The DNA of the CDR3 is TGTGCCAGCAGCCAATACGGCACAGATACGCAGTATTTT.